This T cell receptor beta chain emerged from a study of blood T cell repertoires in COVID-19. This clone was detected only once. Sequenced by immunoSEQ multiplex PCR; TCRdb stores in-frame clones only, minus some. This sample has some 250,000 clones, with roughly 80% found just once. Trimming cost V 4 bases and J 2 bases; bases outside gene matches: 3. CDR3 length equals 14 residues. CDR1 SGHRS and CDR2 YFSETQ come from the germline V gene. V gene TRBV5-1 combines with J gene TRBJ2-5; 9 bases match TRBD2. Material: peripheral blood. The clonotype originates from a woman between 18 and 30 years old with acute or convalescent COVID-19. The CDR3, as DNA: TGCGCCAGCAGCCCGACTAGCGGTCAAGAGACCCAGTACTTC. This sequence encodes CASSPTSGQETQYF.